The entry below gives a single T cell receptor (beta chain) sequence along with its context. Its antigen is currently unknown. The record originates from a study of shared clonotypes between healthy human individuals. All donors were healthy HIV-negative adults lacking recent acute infections or vaccinations. Once extracted for a subset, genomic DNA was divided evenly among several immunoSEQ plates. The table came from immunoSEQ multiplex PCR; TCRdb's copy has only in-frame clones and leaves some out. The sample holds 450,000 to 500,000 clones, 76% seen once. The germline V gene encodes CDR1 SQVTM and CDR2 ANQGSEA. The CDR3 sequence is 12 residues long. The V and J ends lost 4 bases and 11 bases, in that order; junction bases with no gene match: 9. The study, taken as a whole, reports: A limitation of the genetic and exposure-history diversity represented arose from few donors.

The chain is built from TRBV29-1 and TRBJ2-5, with 8 positions matching TRBD2. Material: PBMCs. This sequence originates from a woman between 40 and 55 years old in good health. Some clones in this sample may be carry-over from other donors' samples. The CDR3 region has the DNA TGCAGCGTTGTCGGGGGGGGCTGGGAGCAGTACTTC. This translates into CSVVGGGWEQYF.